Below, 8 T cell receptor beta chains from the same sample are listed, as sequenced in a study of blood T cell repertoires in COVID-19. Libraries were prepared by immunoSEQ multiplex PCR; TCRdb keeps only in-frame clonotypes and omits some of them. The profile shows fewer than 300,000 clones, approximately 80% of them singletons. Specimen: peripheral blood. The source is a human donor in a cohort sampled during active COVID-19.

The rearrangement uses TRBV29-1 and TRBJ2-3; no definite D call. The CDR3 runs to 14 residues. The V gene lost 4 bases and the J gene lost 2 bases, with 13 bases spanning the gap. Germline CDR1 and CDR2: SQVTM and ANQGSEA. CDR3 sequence: CSVGRRATTDTQYF. CDR3 DNA: TGCAGCGTTGGGCGGCGAGCGACCACAGATACGCAGTATTTT.

This clone has more than one count but fewer than ten. V gene TRBV18 combines with J gene TRBJ1-3, with 8 bases matching TRBD1. The V gene's germline CDR1 is KGHSH and CDR2 LQKENI. The CDR3 runs 15 residues. V shed 6 bases and J 4 bases; nucleotides not matched to a gene: 8. This CDR3 is CASSISGTGGNTIYF. The CDR3 coding sequence is TGTGCCAGCTCGATTTCCGGGACAGGAGGAAACACCATATATTTT.

The chain is built from TRBV7-2 and TRBJ1-3; tentatively, D is TRBD1 (6 bases). Per germline, CDR1 SGHTA and CDR2 FQGNSA. This CDR3 is 16 amino acids long. V was cut by 5 bases and J by 3 bases, with 17 bases left in between. The CDR3 DNA reads TGTGCCAGCAGCCCGCAGGGGCCCCTTGGTGGAAACACCATATATTTT. The encoded protein is CASSPQGPLGGNTIYF.

The chain joins TRBV10-1 to TRBJ2-2; no reliable D call. Trimming cost V 2 bases and J 1 base, with 2 bases left between them. The CDR3 length is 13 residues. Germline CDR1 WNHNN, CDR2 SYGVQD (reference sequence). The CDR3 loop is CASSERNTGELFF. CDR3 in DNA: TGCGCCAGCAGTGAGCGGAACACCGGGGAGCTGTTTTTT.

J is TRBJ2-4 and V is TRBV18, with 9 bases aligning to TRBD2. Germline V gives CDR1 KGHSH, CDR2 LQKENI. The ends lost 1 base at V and 0 bases at J; junction bases unmatched: 10. The CDR3 sequence is 19 residues long. CDR3 DNA sequence: TGTGCCAGCTCACCACGGTCGGTAGCGGGAGAACTAGCCAAAAACATTCAGTACTTC. Translated: CASSPRSVAGELAKNIQYF.

This chain links TRBV10-2 with TRBJ2-7, with D hard to call. Trimming took 0 bases from V and 0 from J, leaving 21 bases between them. Germline CDR1 WSHSY, CDR2 SAAADI. There are 19 residues in the CDR3. The CDR3 sequence: CASSESLGAASYPSYEQYF. For the CDR3, the DNA is TGCGCCAGCAGTGAGTCGCTCGGCGCGGCCTCCTACCCCTCCTACGAGCAGTACTTC.

This clone was found once. The genes are TRBV5-1 and TRBJ2-3, with D unclear. The CDR3 has 13 amino acids. The ends were cut back, 3 bases at V and 2 bases at J, with 7 bases in the middle. The V gene's germline CDR1 is SGHRS and CDR2 YFSETQ. CDR3 residues: CASSSGPTDTQYF. DNA of the CDR3: TGCGCCAGCAGCTCAGGCCCCACAGATACGCAGTATTTT.

V and J are TRBV9 and TRBJ2-3; D unclear. The CDR3 runs 14 residues. Germline assignment: CDR1 SGDLS and CDR2 YYNGEE. Deletions cut 5 bases from V and 0 bases from J, with 10 bases between. The CDR3 reads CASSIAASTDTQYF. CDR3 sequence (DNA): TGTGCCAGCAGTATAGCTGCTAGCACAGATACGCAGTATTTT.